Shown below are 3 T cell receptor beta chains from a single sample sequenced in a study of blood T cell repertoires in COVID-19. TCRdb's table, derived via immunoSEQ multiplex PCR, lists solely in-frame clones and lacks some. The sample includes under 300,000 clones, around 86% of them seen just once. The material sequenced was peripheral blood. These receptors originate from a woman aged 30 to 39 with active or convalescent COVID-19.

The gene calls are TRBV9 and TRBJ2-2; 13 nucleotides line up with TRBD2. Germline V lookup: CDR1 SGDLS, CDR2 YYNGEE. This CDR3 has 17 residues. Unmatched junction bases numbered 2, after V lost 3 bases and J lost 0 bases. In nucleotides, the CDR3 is TGTGCCAGCAGCGGGACTAGCGGGGGATCGAACACCGGGGAGCTGTTTTTT. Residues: CASSGTSGGSNTGELFF.

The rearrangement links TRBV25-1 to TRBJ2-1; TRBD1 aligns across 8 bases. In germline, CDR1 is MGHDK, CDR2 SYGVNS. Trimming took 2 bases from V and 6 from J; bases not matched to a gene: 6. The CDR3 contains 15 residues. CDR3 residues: CASSEPDRASNEQFF. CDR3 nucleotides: TGTGCCAGCAGTGAACCGGACAGGGCCAGCAATGAGCAGTTCTTC.

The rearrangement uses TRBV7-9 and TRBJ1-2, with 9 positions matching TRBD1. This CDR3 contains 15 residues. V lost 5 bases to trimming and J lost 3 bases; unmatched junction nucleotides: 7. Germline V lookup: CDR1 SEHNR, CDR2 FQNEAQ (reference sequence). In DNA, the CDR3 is TGTGCCAGCAGCCTGGGACAGGGAAAGTACTATGGCTACACCTTC. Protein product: CASSLGQGKYYGYTF.